These T cell receptor beta chains were read from a single sample in a study of human T cells and chemical hapten exposure. TCRdb processed the RACE reads anew with MiXCR; each CDR3 protein has one entry. The sample includes about 90,000 distinct CDR3 sequences, approximately 11% of them seen just once. Here the sequenced sample was whole blood, taken in connection with sensitization to the hapten diphenylcyclopropenone (DPC). These receptors were taken from a woman in her twenties or thirties with alopecia areata. Some clones in this sample may be carry-over from other donors' samples. CDR3s leave out the opening cysteine and the closing phenylalanine or tryptophan. Clone sizes are given selectively: once, few, many, or a class where the clone is expanded.

TRBJ1-1 | NA | TRBV18 | ANSPPGPQNTEAF
TRBJ1-3 | many | TRBV11-2 | ASSQVAQGTGNTIY
TRBJ1-6 | many | TRBV10-3 | AISEQGYNSPLH
TRBJ2-3 | many | TRBV11-2 | ASSLGGTDTQY
TRBJ1-2 | many | TRBV2 | ASSLGGAGWGYT
TRBJ2-7 | NA | TRBV28 | ASSLLGGEQY
TRBJ1-4 | many | TRBV15 | ATSRDRGQGAEKLF
TRBJ1-5 | NA | TRBV12-3/TRBV12-4 | ASSLGSQSNQPQH
TRBJ2-2 | NA | TRBV29-1 | SVGTGSNTGELF
TRBJ1-1 | many | TRBV29-1 | SAHTPLTNTEAF